This TCR beta chain was observed in a study of T cell repertoires in ileal Crohn's disease. The wider study: Around 0.55 micrograms of biopsy DNA per sample underwent TCRB immunosequencing.

Findings and caveats of the study: Every patient over 26.8% clonality showed endoscopic recurrence.

Time point in this sample: inflamed ileum from the surgical specimen. Included were adult ileal or ileocolonic Crohn's patients indicated for ileocolonic resection. Measured with immunoSEQ multiplex PCR; TCRdb has only the in-frame clones, and not every one. The table includes about 4,200 clones, approximately 76% detected once. The CDR3 extends over 14 amino acids. Germline V gives CDR1 MDHEN, CDR2 SYDVKM. The germline V and J ends were trimmed by 3 bases and 3 bases, with 6 bases remaining between them. As regards this clone: What it recognizes is unknown.

The receptor was isolated from an adult with Crohn's disease. Sequencing was done on a sample of ileal tissue. The rearrangement joins TRBV28 to TRBJ2-6; no firm D call. For the CDR3, the DNA is TGTGCCAGCAGTTTGAGTAATGGGGCCAACGTCCTGACTTTC. As protein: CASSLSNGANVLTF. The full variable domain, with the rest looked up from reference TRBV28 and TRBJ2-6, is DVKVTQSSRYLVKRTGEKVFLECVQDMDHENMFWYRQDPGLGLRLIYFSYDVKMKEKGDIPEGYSVSREKKERFSLILESASTNQTSMYLCASSLSNGANVLTFGAGSRLTVL.